This note documents a single TCR beta chain sequence. Its antigen is not identified. Germline CDR1 is SGDLS and CDR2 is YYNGEE. This CDR3 spans 15 amino acids. Trimming pared 0 bases from V and 4 bases from J, leaving 14 bases between. The sample belongs to a study of a mutant IDH1 vaccine in newly diagnosed glioma. Repertoires were generated with immunoSEQ multiplex PCR, while TCRdb's copy carries only in-frame clones and drops some. Counted here are approximately 40,000 clones, about 83% occurring once; the ten biggest clones make up over 2%. Stated time point: week 11, during vaccination. Every single dose of the vaccine, 300 ug of mutant IDH1 20-mer peptide, came with topical imiquimod.

This TCR was sampled from a man aged 35-49 years with glioma. The V gene is TRBV9, the J gene TRBJ2-7; a possible D gene is TRBD2 (6 bases). The sequences come from PBMCs, collected from a glioma patient whose treatment included an IDH1 peptide vaccine. The CDR3 DNA follows: TGTGCCAGCAGCGTAGGTTGGCGGGAAGCTTACGAGCAGTACTTC. Protein: CASSVGWREAYEQYF. The variable domain in full, completed from reference TRBV9 and TRBJ2-7, reads DSGVTQTPKHLITATGQRVTLRCSPRSGDLSVYWYQQSLDQGLQFLIQYYNGEERAKGNILERFSAQQFPDLHSELNLSSLELGDSALYFCASSVGWREAYEQYFGPGTRLTVT.